Listed below are T cell receptor beta chains from one sample, sequenced in a study of CD8+CD57+ T cells in acquired aplastic anemia. TCRdb re-called the reads with MiXCR, one entry per CDR3 protein. The sample contains a few hundred thousand distinct CDR3 sequences, around 60% of which appear only once. Sequenced material: sorted CD4+, CD8+, or CD8+CD57+ T cells (not recorded which) from PBMCs. The receptors were gathered from a human donor with severe aplastic anemia or a healthy control (not recorded which). CDR3s include the opening cysteine and the closing phenylalanine or tryptophan. D genes are given only for firm matches. Where a row states a size, it is once, few, many or the class of an expanded clone; other rows omit it.

>TRBD1|TRBJ1-1|.|14|TRBV19
TGTGCCAGTAGTATTATTGGGACAGGGGCTGAAGCTTTCTTT
CASSIIGTGAEAFF
>.|TRBJ2-7|.|11|TRBV2
TGTGCCAGCAGTGAGGGGAACGAGCAGTACTTC
CASSEGNEQYF
>.|TRBJ2-7|.|12|TRBV7-2
TGTGCCAGCAGCTTGGAGGTGGTCGAGCAGTACTTC
CASSLEVVEQYF
>.|TRBJ2-2|.|16|TRBV10-2
TGCGCCAGCAGTGAGTCTAGGGGCCCGAACACCGGGGAGCTGTTTTTT
CASSESRGPNTGELFF
>TRBD1|TRBJ2-3|.|15|TRBV25-1
TGTGCCAGCAGTGGCCCCGGGACAGGGACATATACGCAGTATTTT
CASSGPGTGTYTQYF
>.|TRBJ2-7|.|14|TRBV25-1
TGTGCCAGCAGCCCCGGGACCGCGGTCTACGAGCAGTACTTC
CASSPGTAVYEQYF
>TRBD2|TRBJ2-7|.|15|TRBV6-5
TGTGCCAGCAGGCCACGACTAGCGGGAGGGTACGAGCAGTACTTC
CASRPRLAGGYEQYF
>.|TRBJ2-5|many|14|TRBV5-1
TGCGCCAGCAGCCGGGGGCCGTATCAAGAGACCCAGTACTTC
CASSRGPYQETQYF
>.|TRBJ2-3|.|15|TRBV12-3/TRBV12-4
TGTGCCAGCAGTTTTTTAGCGCCTAGCACAGATACGCAGTATTTT
CASSFLAPSTDTQYF
>.|TRBJ1-5|many|17|TRBV7-2
.
CASSQLRARGDNQPQHF
>TRBD2|TRBJ2-1|.|15|TRBV24-1
TGTGCCACCAGTGATAGCGGGAGGAGCTACAATGAGCAGTTCTTC
CATSDSGRSYNEQFF
>.|TRBJ1-2|.|13|TRBV9
TGTGCCAGCAGCCCTCCTTTGGGGGTGAGCTACACCTTC
CASSPPLGVSYTF
>.|TRBJ1-4|many|14|TRBV5-8
TGTGCCAGCAGCTTCGACAAAGGGGGAGAAAAACTGTTTTTT
CASSFDKGGEKLFF
>TRBD2|TRBJ2-1|few|15|TRBV20-1
TGCAGTGCTAGAGATCCCGGCGGGAGTACGAATGAGCAGTTCTTC
CSARDPGGSTNEQFF
>TRBD2|TRBJ2-3|.|13|TRBV2
TGTGCCAGCAGTGAAGGAGCGGGAATCACGCAGTATTTT
CASSEGAGITQYF
>.|TRBJ1-4|.|15|TRBV2
TGTGCCAGCAGGGAACGACGGGCAATGAAGGAAAAACTGTTTTTT
CASRERRAMKEKLFF
>.|TRBJ2-1|.|14|TRBV14
TGTGCCAGCAGCTTGCTAGGAGCCTACAATGAGCAGTTCTTC
CASSLLGAYNEQFF
>.|TRBJ1-1|.|14|TRBV19
TGTGCCAGTACCTTACCCGGGGTGAACACTGAAGCTTTCTTT
CASTLPGVNTEAFF
>.|TRBJ2-3|many|14|TRBV28
TGTGCCAGCAGTTACAGGGAGCGCACAGATACGCAGTATTTT
CASSYRERTDTQYF
>.|TRBJ1-2|.|11|TRBV2
TGTGCCAGCTTCTCAGGGGATGGCTACACCTTC
CASFSGDGYTF